Described below is a single TCR beta chain sequence and its context. Its antigen is as yet unknown. CDR1 and CDR2 from the germline V gene are MNHNS and SASEGT. This CDR3 has 13 amino acids. The germline V and J ends were trimmed by 8 bases and 2 bases, with 13 bases remaining between them. These data come from a study of CD8 T cells in ankylosing spondylitis. Study results and limitations: Eight or nine highly homologous variants formed a TCR beta motif that appeared characteristic of ankylosing spondylitis blood. According to the report, clones linked to the disease were significantly enriched in matched synovial fluid samples taken from ankylosing spondylitis patients.

One entry per CDR3 protein, called by TCRdb with MiXCR from the 5' RACE reads. The sample carries more than 600,000 distinct CDR3 sequences, roughly 19% recorded once. The rearrangement joins TRBV6-1 to TRBJ2-7; D is uncertain. The source is a male donor with ankylosing spondylitis. Sequenced input: blood, either unsorted or a sorted T cell fraction (not recorded which). CDR3 DNA sequence: TGTGCCAGCTCCGGCGAGGCGACCTACGAGCAGTACTTC. Amino acids: CASSGEATYEQYF.